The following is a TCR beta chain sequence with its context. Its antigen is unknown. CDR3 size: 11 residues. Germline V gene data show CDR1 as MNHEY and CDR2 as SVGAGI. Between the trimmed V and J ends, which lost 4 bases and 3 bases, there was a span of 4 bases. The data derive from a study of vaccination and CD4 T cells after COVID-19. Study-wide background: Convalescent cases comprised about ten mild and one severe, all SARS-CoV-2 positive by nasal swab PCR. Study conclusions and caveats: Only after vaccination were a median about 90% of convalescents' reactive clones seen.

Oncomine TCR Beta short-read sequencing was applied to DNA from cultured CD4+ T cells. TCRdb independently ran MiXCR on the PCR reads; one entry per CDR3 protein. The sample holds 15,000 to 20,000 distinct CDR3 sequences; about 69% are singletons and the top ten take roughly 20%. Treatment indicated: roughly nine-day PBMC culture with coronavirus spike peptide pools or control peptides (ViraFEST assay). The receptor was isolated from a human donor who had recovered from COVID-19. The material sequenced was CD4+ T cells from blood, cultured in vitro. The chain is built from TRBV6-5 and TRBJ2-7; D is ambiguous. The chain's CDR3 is CASSSVYEQYF. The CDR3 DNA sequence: TGTGCCAGCAGTTCGGTCTACGAGCAGTACTTC.